The TCR beta chain described here comes from a study of breast tumors, draining lymph nodes, adjacent tissues. Study-wide results and limits: Data fit most tumor T cells coming from lymph node, expanding in tumor. Compared with lymph nodes, tumors were less diverse; compared with nontumor tissue, more. Tumor T cell lymph node origin was a supported hypothesis, not proven.

Samples came from axillary lymph nodes draining the breast cancer. TCRdb re-derived calls from the multiplex PCR reads in MiXCR, one entry per CDR3 protein. This table holds roughly 130,000 distinct CDR3 sequences, 20% found once. Trimming pared 8 bases from V and 0 bases from J, leaving 8 bases between. CDR3 length equals 14 residues. Germline values: CDR1 LGHDT, CDR2 YNNKEL (reference sequence). This clonotype was recorded many times. No antigen is known for it. The receptor was derived from a female donor with breast cancer. Some clones in this sample may be carry-over from other donors' samples. The specimen sequenced was axillary lymph node tissue. The chain recombines TRBV3-1 with TRBJ1-6; D is possibly TRBD1 (5 bases). CDR3 nucleotides: TGTGCCAGCGGCGGGGGCTCCTATAATTCACCCCTCCACTTT. Protein: CASGGGSYNSPLHF.